This paragraph covers one TCR beta chain sequence. The entry originates in a study of blood T cell repertoires in COVID-19. Clones were read by immunoSEQ multiplex PCR, and TCRdb kept only the in-frame ones, dropping some. This sample has approximately 200,000 clones, with approximately 84% found just once. This CDR3 spans 15 amino acids. Germline V lookup: CDR1 MNHEY, CDR2 SVGAGI. V lost 2 bases, J lost 4 bases, and 6 bases stayed unmatched. V usage is TRBV6-5 and J usage is TRBJ2-5; 8 nucleotides align to TRBD1. This receptor was identified in a man aged 45-65 years who had recovered from COVID-19. The specimen sequenced was peripheral blood. The CDR3 DNA reads as TGTGCCAGCAGTTACGCCGCAGGGGGCGCAGAGACCCAGTACTTC. Residues: CASSYAAGGAETQYF.